These T cell receptor beta chains were read from a single sample in a study of blood T cell repertoires in COVID-19. Repertoires were generated with immunoSEQ multiplex PCR, while TCRdb's copy carries only in-frame clones and drops some. The sample consists of around 200,000 clones, 85% to 90% of them appearing once. The sequenced sample was peripheral blood. The receptors come from a man in his forties with active or convalescent COVID-19. Both conserved end residues are part of each CDR3. D genes are given only for firm matches. Clone size appears in some rows only: once, few, many, or a class for an expanded clone.

size	V	D	J	DNA	CDR3
.	TRBV19	.	TRBJ1-6	TGTGCCAGTAGTATAAGTGGGCAGACAAGGTCACCCCTCCACTTT	CASSISGQTRSPLHF
.	TRBV7-3	TRBD1	TRBJ2-1	TGTGCCAGCAGCTTAGTCGAGGGGGCGGGTTACAATGAGCAGTTCTTC	CASSLVEGAGYNEQFF
.	TRBV18	.	TRBJ1-3	TGTGCCAGCTCACCTGCGATAGACTTTGTGAGAAACACCATATATTTT	CASSPAIDFVRNTIYF
.	TRBV11-2	TRBD1	TRBJ2-7	TGTGCCAGCAGCAAGGGACAGGGGGTGGGGTACGAGCAGTACTTC	CASSKGQGVGYEQYF
.	TRBV28	.	TRBJ1-2	TGTGCCAGCACCAGGGACTCTCGGGGCTATGGCTACACCTTC	CASTRDSRGYGYTF
.	TRBV5-1	.	TRBJ1-1	TGCGCCAGCAGCTTGGGACAGTTGGGCACTGAAGCTTTCTTT	CASSLGQLGTEAFF
.	TRBV11-2	.	TRBJ2-7	TGTGCCAGCAGCTTAAGTACGCGTTTCTACGAGCAGTACTTC	CASSLSTRFYEQYF
.	TRBV6-6	.	TRBJ2-7	TGTGCCAGCAGTCCCTTAGACTATACCTACGAGCAGTACTTC	CASSPLDYTYEQYF
.	TRBV2	.	TRBJ1-2	TGTGCCAGCAGTGAAAACCCAGCTAACTATGGCTACACCTTC	CASSENPANYGYTF
.	TRBV18	.	TRBJ1-4	TGTGCCAGCTCACCGACAGTAACTAATGAAAAACTGTTTTTT	CASSPTVTNEKLFF
few	TRBV9	TRBD1	TRBJ2-7	TGTGCCAGCAGCGGGGGACAGCCCTACGAGCAGTACTTC	CASSGGQPYEQYF
.	TRBV3-1/TRBV3-2	TRBD1	TRBJ1-1	TGTGCCAGCAGCCAAGCGGACAGGGAAGCTTTCTTT	CASSQADREAFF
.	TRBV9	.	TRBJ2-1	TGTGCCAGCAGCGTAGCCGGGGGAATCTACAATGAGCAGTTCTTC	CASSVAGGIYNEQFF
.	TRBV13	TRBD1	TRBJ1-1	TGTGCCAGCAGCCGAGAGACAGGGGTGGCTGAAGCTTTCTTT	CASSRETGVAEAFF
.	TRBV19	.	TRBJ1-4	TGTGCCAGTAGTATAGGCGGGGCGCCGGCTAATGAAAAACTGTTTTTT	CASSIGGAPANEKLFF
.	TRBV10-1	TRBD2	TRBJ2-1	TGCGCCAGCAGTGGGGTAGCGGGGGGCGAGGATGAGCAGTTCTTC	CASSGVAGGEDEQFF
.	TRBV7-6	.	TRBJ1-2	TGTGCCAGCAGCTTAGGACAAAAGGACACCTTC	CASSLGQKDTF
.	TRBV29-1	TRBD2	TRBJ2-5	TGCAGCGTGTGGGAGGGGGAGACCCAGTACTTC	CSVWEGETQYF
.	TRBV25-1	TRBD1	TRBJ1-6	TGTGCCAGCCACAGGGGGAATTCACCCCTCCACTTT	CASHRGNSPLHF
.	TRBV19	TRBD1	TRBJ2-5	TGTGCCAGTAGTACAGGGGACAGGGTCCAAGAGACCCAGTACTTC	CASSTGDRVQETQYF
.	TRBV30	TRBD1	TRBJ1-6	TGTGCCTGGACCACCCCGGGACAGGGAAATCCACCCCTCCACTTT	CAWTTPGQGNPPLHF
.	TRBV20-1	.	TRBJ2-1	TGCAGTGCTAGAAGGTCGGGTGAGCAGTTCTTC	CSARRSGEQFF
.	TRBV4-2	TRBD2	TRBJ2-5	TGTGCCAGCAGTCAGACTAGCGGGGGACACCAAGAGACCCAGTACTTC	CASSQTSGGHQETQYF
.	TRBV30	.	TRBJ2-2	TGTGCCTGGAGGAGGAGTCAGGCGGGATCCGGGGAGCTGTTTTTT	CAWRRSQAGSGELFF
.	TRBV2	TRBD1	TRBJ2-7	TGTGCCAGCAGTGAAGCGGGGACAGTCCGAAAAGTATCCGAGCAGTACTTC	CASSEAGTVRKVSEQYF
.	TRBV3-1/TRBV3-2	.	TRBJ1-1	TGTGCCAGCAGCCAAGTTCTTTCGGGAGCGTACACTGAAGCTTTCTTT	CASSQVLSGAYTEAFF
.	TRBV6-4	.	TRBJ1-1	TGTGCCAGCAGTGACTCGGAGGAGAACACTGAAGCTTTCTTT	CASSDSEENTEAFF
.	TRBV19	.	TRBJ2-7	TGTGCCAGTAGTGGCCTAACAGGGTGGGGAAACTACGAGCAGTACTTC	CASSGLTGWGNYEQYF
once	TRBV28	TRBD1	TRBJ2-5	TGTGCCAGCAGCCGACAGGGTGTGGAGACCCAGTACTTC	CASSRQGVETQYF
.	TRBV19	TRBD1	TRBJ2-1	TGTGCCAGTAGCTCAGGGGGCGCAGGCACGTACAATGAGCAGTTCTTC	CASSSGGAGTYNEQFF
.	TRBV9	.	TRBJ2-7	TGTGCCAGCAGCGTAGACCCCACAAGCGGTAGCGAGCAGTACTTC	CASSVDPTSGSEQYF
.	TRBV27	TRBD1	TRBJ1-4	TGTGCCAGCGCTCAGGGGGTGGGCGAAAAACTGTTTTTT	CASAQGVGEKLFF
.	TRBV28	TRBD1	TRBJ2-2	TGTGCCAGCAGTCCAATCACAGGGGGTTGGACCGGGGAGCTGTTTTTT	CASSPITGGWTGELFF
.	TRBV3-1/TRBV3-2	TRBD1	TRBJ1-2	TGTGCCAGCAGCCCGAGACAGGGCAGTGGCTACACCTTC	CASSPRQGSGYTF